The TCR beta chain under discussion was sequenced for a study of T cell changes during pregnancy in multiple sclerosis (dated by TCRdb to between 2018 and 2021). The study in broad terms: In women with multiple sclerosis, the researchers looked at how the T cell repertoire shifted as pregnancy progressed.

Regarding this clone: Its antigen is not yet known. One base away there is no much larger clone; base qualities are not given.

The library was built by means of the immunoSEQ multiplex PCR assay. Imported from immuneACCESS, the table was reduced by TCRdb to in-frame sequences with V and J called. These copies leave out some clones; in studies compared against another copy, an unresolved V gene accounts for under half, and the cause of the remainder is not known. In all, the sample holds fewer than 35,000 clones, and 91% of those were seen once. 2.8% of the sample is taken by the ten largest. The CDR3, cysteine through phenylalanine, is 13 amino acids long. Of all the DNA, just the CDR3 is kept, 39 bases in frame from base 1. Via the germline V gene, CDR1 is SNHLY and CDR2 FYNNEI. Trimming costs V 10 bases and J 4 bases, and their ends lie 17 bases apart.

Sequencing was performed on CD4+ T cells from peripheral blood mononuclear cells, taken in the third trimester of pregnancy. This chain is built from TRBV2 and TRBJ2-7, with a tentative D gene TRBD1 over 6 matching bases. The sequence came from a female donor in good health, enrolled as a control in a pregnancy study. The CDR3 region: CATQGNRAYEQYF. The nucleotides read TGTGCCACCCAAGGGAACAGGGCTTACGAGCAGTACTTC.